One and the same sample provided the 32 T cell receptor beta chains below, sequenced in a study of T cells in pancreatic ductal adenocarcinoma. Libraries were prepared by immunoSEQ multiplex PCR; TCRdb keeps only in-frame clonotypes and omits some of them. Seen here are 31,000 or so clones, approximately 94% observed once, and the top ten hold about 2%. The selected patients with pancreatic ductal adenocarcinoma had surgery but no neoadjuvant therapy. Source material: PBMCs. These receptors were obtained from a human donor with pancreatic ductal adenocarcinoma.

The rearrangement links TRBV11-3 to TRBJ1-2; D is perhaps TRBD1 (5 bases). The CDR3 sequence is 14 residues long. Germline assignment: CDR1 SGHNT and CDR2 YENEEA. V lost 5 bases, J lost 2 bases, and 12 bases lay in between. CDR3 loop: CASSPPGNNYGYTF. CDR3 sequence (DNA): TGTGCCAGCAGCCCGCCAGGGAACAACTATGGCTACACCTTC.

The J gene is TRBJ1-1, the V gene TRBV6-6; the D gene is possibly TRBD1 (6 bases). The length of the CDR3 is 13 residues. Trimming took 6 bases from V and 1 from J, leaving 9 bases between them. Looked up from germline, CDR1 is MNHNY and CDR2 is SVGAGI (reference sequence). The CDR3 loop reads CASSDRRNTEAFF. In DNA form, the CDR3 reads TGTGCCAGCAGCGACAGGAGGAACACTGAAGCTTTCTTT.

The chain uses TRBV18 and TRBJ2-7; 13 bases map to TRBD2. J lost 1 base, V lost 5 bases, and 8 bases had no gene match. Germline V gene sequence: CDR1 KGHSH, CDR2 LQKENI. The CDR3 length is 17 residues. The CDR3 region has the DNA TGTGCCAGCTCAGGGACTAGCGGGACTACAATTTCCTACGAGCAGTACTTC. Its translation is CASSGTSGTTISYEQYF.

This clone has only one observation. J is TRBJ1-1 and V is TRBV27; 8 nucleotides line up with TRBD1. Germline V gene lookup returns CDR1 MNHEY and CDR2 SMNVEV (reference sequence). The CDR3 consists of 14 residues. Germline trimming cut 7 bases from V and 10 bases from J; bases unmatched to any gene: 14. The CDR3 region is CASTQRTGSWRAFF. CDR3 sequence (DNA): TGTGCCAGCACCCAGAGGACAGGGAGTTGGAGAGCTTTCTTT.

The chain combines TRBV5-6 with TRBJ2-1; the D gene could be TRBD1 or TRBD2 (5 bases each). Trimming removed 4 bases from V and 8 bases from J, with 13 bases in between. Per the germline V gene, CDR1 is SGHDT and CDR2 is YYEEEE. This CDR3 spans 13 amino acids. CDR3 DNA sequence: TGTGCCAGCAGCAAGGGGACGGCAGATGAGCAGTTCTTC. It encodes CASSKGTADEQFF.

This clone appeared a single time. V is TRBV2 and J is TRBJ1-1; D may be TRBD1 (6 bases). The V gene's germline CDR1 is SNHLY and CDR2 FYNNEI. The CDR3 runs 14 residues. V lost 5 bases and J 5 bases, leaving 15 bases between the germline ends. The CDR3 is CASSPQGWGTEAFF. CDR3 nucleotides: TGTGCCAGCAGTCCACAGGGTTGGGGAACTGAAGCTTTCTTT.

The chain carries TRBV2 and TRBJ2-7, with no clear D. V was trimmed by 3 bases and J by 2 bases, leaving 14 bases between them. CDR3 size: 15 residues. Germline V lookup: CDR1 SNHLY, CDR2 FYNNEI. In nucleotides, the CDR3 is TGTGCCAGCAGTGACGGCTACTCAACCCCCTACGAGCAGTACTTC. Amino acids: CASSDGYSTPYEQYF. Together with reference TRBV2 and TRBJ2-7, the CDR3 gives the full variable domain: EPEVTQTPSHQVTQMGQEVILRCVPISNHLYFYWYRQILGQKVEFLVSFYNNEISEKSEIFDDQFSVERPDGSNFTLKIRSTKLEDSAMYFCASSDGYSTPYEQYFGPGTRLTVT.

The rearrangement links TRBV25-1 to TRBJ1-3; 7 bases fit TRBD1. Germline-derived CDR1 and CDR2 are MGHDK and SYGVNS. The junction had 3 bases not matched to a gene; V was cut back by 8 bases and J by 2 bases. This CDR3 is built from 13 residues. The CDR3 reads CASGGTAGNTIYF. The CDR3 DNA reads as TGTGCCAGCGGCGGGACAGCTGGAAACACCATATATTTT. Using reference TRBV25-1 and TRBJ1-3 for the parts outside the CDR3, the full variable domain is EADIYQTPRYLVIGTGKKITLECSQTMGHDKMYWYQQDPGMELHLIHYSYGVNSTEKGDLSSESTVSRIRTEHFPLTLESARPSHTSQYLCASGGTAGNTIYFGEGSWLTVV.

The chain has TRBV18 and TRBJ1-2; weak D call: TRBD1 (5 bases). Germline V gene data show CDR1 as KGHSH and CDR2 as LQKENI. The CDR3 runs to 15 residues. Trimming took off 5 bases at V and 4 bases at J, with 17 bases between the two ends. The CDR3 sequence is CASSAERGSGYGYTF. The CDR3 bases are TGTGCCAGCTCAGCGGAAAGGGGATCGGGCTATGGCTACACCTTC.

The chain has TRBV19 and TRBJ2-7; TRBD1 is a possible D gene (6 bases). There are 16 residues in the CDR3. Germline loops: CDR1 LNHDA, CDR2 SQIVND (reference sequence). V was clipped by 1 base and J by 2 bases, with 15 bases between them. CDR3 residues: CASSIVGRGRTYEQYF. CDR3 nucleotide sequence: TGTGCCAGTAGTATAGTGGGCAGGGGTCGAACCTACGAGCAGTACTTC.

The V call is TRBV11-3, the J call TRBJ2-7, with unresolved D. The germline V gene encodes CDR1 SGHNT and CDR2 YENEEA. Trimming pared 5 bases from V and 3 bases from J, leaving 5 bases between. The CDR3 loop spans 11 amino acids. CDR3 residues: CASSAYYEQYF. The CDR3 DNA reads as TGTGCCAGCAGCGCTTACTACGAGCAGTACTTC.

The chain is built from TRBV5-1 and TRBJ1-2; TRBD1 is a possible D gene (5 bases). Germline CDR1 reads SGHRS; CDR2 reads YFSETQ. V lost 0 bases, J lost 2 bases, and 8 bases lay in between. The CDR3 loop spans 14 amino acids. Here the CDR3 reads CASSLGQGNYGYTF. In DNA, the CDR3 is TGCGCCAGCAGCTTGGGCCAGGGCAACTATGGCTACACCTTC.

The J gene is TRBJ2-5, the V gene TRBV5-5; 10 positions match TRBD1. Germline CDR1 reads SGHKS; CDR2 reads YYEKEE (reference sequence). The CDR3 has 16 amino acids. V trimming: 4 bases; J trimming: 4 bases; junction bases outside the gene matches: 10. The CDR3 spells CASSPLGDRGGETQYF. The CDR3 coding sequence is TGTGCCAGCAGCCCTCTGGGGGACAGGGGAGGAGAGACCCAGTACTTC.

The chain couples TRBV7-9 to TRBJ1-1; tentative D call: TRBD1 (5 bases). The germline V gene encodes CDR1 SEHNR and CDR2 FQNEAQ (reference sequence). There are 15 residues in the CDR3. V was pared by 2 bases and J by 6 bases, with 16 bases between. The CDR3 sequence is CASSLRQGGSAEAFF. The DNA of the CDR3 is TGTGCCAGCAGCTTACGTCAGGGCGGGAGCGCTGAAGCTTTCTTT.

CDR3 sequence reads: CASSPGTGGYEQYF. CDR3 nucleotide sequence: TGTGCCAGTAGTCCCGGGACAGGGGGCTACGAGCAGTACTTC. The V and J genes are TRBV19 and TRBJ2-7, with 11 bases matching TRBD1. The germline V gene has CDR1 LNHDA and CDR2 SQIVND (reference sequence). After removal of 5 bases from V and 3 bases from J, the junction contained 3 bases not matched to a gene. This CDR3 spans 14 amino acids. The complete variable domain, with remaining parts taken from reference TRBV19 and TRBJ2-7, reads DGGITQSPKYLFRKEGQNVTLSCEQNLNHDAMYWYRQDPGQGLRLIYYSQIVNDFQKGDIAEGYSVSREKKESFPLTVTSAQKNPTAFYLCASSPGTGGYEQYFGPGTRLTVT.

J is TRBJ1-1 and V is TRBV30, with 8 bases aligning to TRBD1. The CDR3 totals 15 residues. Germline-derived CDR1 and CDR2 are GTSNPN and SVGIG (reference sequence). With V trimmed by 3 bases and J by 5 bases, 11 bases remained unmatched. DNA of the CDR3: TGTGCCTGGAGGGGCAGCAGGGGGCTTGGGACTGAAGCTTTCTTT. Translated: CAWRGSRGLGTEAFF. The full variable domain, completed using reference TRBV30 and TRBJ1-1, is SQTIHQWPATLVQPVGSPLSLECTVEGTSNPNLYWYRQAAGRGLQLLFYSVGIGQISSEVPQNLSASRPQDRQFILSSKKLLLSDSGFYLCAWRGSRGLGTEAFFGQGTRLTVV.

This chain connects TRBV25-1 to TRBJ2-1; 10 bases fit TRBD2. The CDR3 totals 16 residues. From germline, CDR1 is MGHDK and CDR2 SYGVNS. Germline trimming cut 3 bases from V and 6 bases from J; bases unmatched to any gene: 8. The CDR3 loop is CASSDLSGRFGNEQFF. As DNA, the CDR3 is TGTGCCAGCAGTGACCTTAGCGGGAGGTTTGGCAATGAGCAGTTCTTC.

The chain joins TRBV28 to TRBJ1-5; a weak D match, TRBD1 (5 bases). CDR3 size: 15 residues. Trimming stripped 6 bases from V and 3 bases from J, with 15 bases between. Germline V gives CDR1 MDHEN, CDR2 SYDVKM. DNA of the CDR3: TGTGCCAGCAGCAAGAGACGACAGACCAATCAGCCCCAGCATTTT. Its translation: CASSKRRQTNQPQHF. Filled out from reference TRBV28 and TRBJ1-5, the complete variable domain reads DVKVTQSSRYLVKRTGEKVFLECVQDMDHENMFWYRQDPGLGLRLIYFSYDVKMKEKGDIPEGYSVSREKKERFSLILESASTNQTSMYLCASSKRRQTNQPQHFGDGTRLSIL.

The chain employs TRBV6-5 and TRBJ1-5, with TRBD1 matching 8 bases. Germline V gene lookup returns CDR1 MNHEY and CDR2 SVGAGI. The CDR3 contains 15 residues. J lost 1 base, V lost 5 bases, and 4 bases had no gene match. The CDR3 nucleotides read TGTGCCAGCAGTAGACAGGGGACGAGCAATCAGCCCCAGCATTTT. Its translation: CASSRQGTSNQPQHF.

V usage is TRBV25-1 and J usage is TRBJ2-1, with TRBD2 identical over 13 bases. V dropped 0 bases and J dropped 9; count of bases not matched to a gene: 11. The CDR3 spans 18 residues. Germline V gene lookup returns CDR1 MGHDK and CDR2 SYGVNS. This CDR3 is CASSEYPGLAGARGEQFF. The CDR3 nucleotides are TGTGCCAGCAGTGAATATCCAGGACTAGCGGGAGCCCGGGGTGAGCAGTTCTTC.

The chain combines TRBV11-2 with TRBJ2-1; a possible D gene is TRBD2 (6 bases). The CDR3 contains 19 residues. CDR1 SGHAT and CDR2 FQNNGV come from the germline V gene. The V and J ends lost 1 base and 0 bases respectively, with 19 bases between them. CDR3 residues: CASSLVVSGAPSSYNEQFF. The CDR3 DNA reads TGTGCCAGCAGCTTAGTCGTTAGCGGTGCCCCCAGCTCCTACAATGAGCAGTTCTTC.

V usage is TRBV7-9 and J usage is TRBJ2-1, with TRBD2 as a possible D gene (5 bases). The CDR3 runs to 15 residues. Germline loops: CDR1 SEHNR, CDR2 FQNEAQ (reference sequence). Deletions cut 1 base from V and 4 bases from J, with 11 bases between. The CDR3 is CASSLVSGPYNEQFF. The CDR3 nucleotides read TGTGCCAGCAGCTTAGTGAGCGGACCTTACAATGAGCAGTTCTTC.

The CDR3 coding sequence is TGTGCTCCAGGCCCCGCGGTGTACCAAGAGACCCAGTACTTC. Protein sequence: CAPGPAVYQETQYF. The chain uses TRBV5-5 and TRBJ2-5; D not resolved. The CDR3 consists of 14 residues. Germline V gene lookup returns CDR1 SGHKS and CDR2 YYEKEE (reference sequence).

The chain uses TRBV30 and TRBJ1-2; D remains unclear. Germline CDR1 is GTSNPN and CDR2 is SVGIG (reference sequence). This CDR3 is 8 amino acids long. The ends were cut back, 5 bases at V and 6 bases at J, with 1 base in the middle. This CDR3 is CAWDGYTF. CDR3 nucleotides: TGTGCCTGGGATGGCTACACCTTC.

The rearrangement uses TRBV7-6 and TRBJ2-1; 16 bases align to TRBD2. This CDR3 is built from 21 residues. Germline values: CDR1 SGHVS, CDR2 FNYEAQ. J was trimmed by 6 bases and V by 5 bases; bases with no gene match: 19. For the CDR3, the DNA is TGTGCCAGCAGCCGGGTAATCGGGACTAGCGGGAGGGCCTCGGGTCGCAATGAGCAGTTCTTC. It encodes CASSRVIGTSGRASGRNEQFF.

The genes are TRBV18 and TRBJ1-3, with D hard to call. The germline CDR1 and CDR2 sequences are KGHSH and LQKENI. CDR3 size: 17 residues. V was pared by 3 bases and J by 1 base, with 16 bases between. The CDR3 bases are TGTGCCAGCTCACCTCTTCCAACAGATTCTTCTGGAAACACCATATATTTT. Encoded protein: CASSPLPTDSSGNTIYF. Looking up the rest from reference TRBV18 and TRBJ1-3 gives the full variable domain: NAGVMQNPRHLVRRRGQEARLRCSPMKGHSHVYWYRQLPEEGLKFMVYLQKENIIDESGMPKERFSAEFPKEGPSILRIQQVVRGDSAAYFCASSPLPTDSSGNTIYFGEGSWLTVV.

The rearrangement links TRBV5-4 to TRBJ1-1; D may be TRBD1 (6 bases). The length of the CDR3 is 15 residues. From germline, CDR1 is SGHNT and CDR2 YYREEE (reference sequence). Trimming cost V 6 bases and J 1 base, with 16 bases left between them. The CDR3 loop is CASTPQMTGNTEAFF. The CDR3 nucleotides are TGTGCCAGCACCCCTCAAATGACAGGGAACACTGAAGCTTTCTTT.

This chain connects TRBV27 to TRBJ2-1; D is uncertain. Trimming pared 2 bases from V and 0 bases from J, leaving 8 bases between. Germline loops: CDR1 MNHEY, CDR2 SMNVEV (reference sequence). The CDR3 extends over 15 amino acids. The chain's CDR3 is CASSLMESSYNEQFF. As DNA, the CDR3 is TGTGCCAGCAGTTTAATGGAGAGCTCCTACAATGAGCAGTTCTTC.

The V gene is TRBV19, the J gene TRBJ2-3; maybe TRBD2 (5 bases). V dropped 2 bases and J dropped 5 bases, with 14 bases sitting between them. The CDR3 is 15 amino acids. Germline assignment: CDR1 LNHDA and CDR2 SQIVND (reference sequence). The CDR3 loop reads CASSIYLFSGDTQYF. The CDR3 nucleotides read TGTGCCAGTAGTATATACTTGTTCAGCGGAGATACGCAGTATTTT.

The chain recombines TRBV29-1 with TRBJ1-1, with 11 bases identical to TRBD1. The CDR3 is 13 residues long. The ends lost 7 bases at V and 5 bases at J; junction bases unmatched: 6. Germline V gene lookup returns CDR1 SQVTM and CDR2 ANQGSEA. The CDR3 nucleotides are TGCAGCGCCGTAAGGGACAGGGGGACTGAAGCTTTCTTT. Protein: CSAVRDRGTEAFF.

This chain links TRBV2 with TRBJ2-7, with TRBD2 identical over 10 bases. Trimming cost V 2 bases and J 4 bases; bases outside gene matches: 11. The germline V gene encodes CDR1 SNHLY and CDR2 FYNNEI. The CDR3 sequence is 17 residues long. This chain's CDR3 is CASSEKVAGGKLYEQYF. The CDR3 DNA sequence: TGTGCCAGCAGTGAAAAGGTAGCGGGAGGTAAGCTGTACGAGCAGTACTTC.

The chain recombines TRBV14 with TRBJ1-4; tentatively, D is TRBD1 (6 bases). V was cut by 3 bases and J by 9 bases, with 11 bases left in between. This CDR3 region has 13 residues. Germline V gene sequence: CDR1 SGHDN, CDR2 FVKESK. CDR3 coding DNA: TGTGCCAGCAGCCACGACCAGGGGAAAAAACTGTTTTTT. Translated, it gives CASSHDQGKKLFF.